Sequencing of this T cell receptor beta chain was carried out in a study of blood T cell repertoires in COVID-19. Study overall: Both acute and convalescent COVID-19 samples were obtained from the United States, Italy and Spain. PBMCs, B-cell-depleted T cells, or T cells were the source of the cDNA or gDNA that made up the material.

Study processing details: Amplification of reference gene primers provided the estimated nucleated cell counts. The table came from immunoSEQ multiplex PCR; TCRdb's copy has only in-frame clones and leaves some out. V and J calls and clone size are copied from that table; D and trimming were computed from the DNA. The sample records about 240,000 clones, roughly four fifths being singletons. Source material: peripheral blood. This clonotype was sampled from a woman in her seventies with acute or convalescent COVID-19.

The CDR3 region is CASTPGTAIHSPLHF. As DNA, the CDR3 is TGTGCCAGTACTCCCGGGACAGCCATACACTCACCCCTCCACTTT. The chain uses TRBV3-1 (or the pseudogene TRBV3-2) and TRBJ1-6; 7 bases align to TRBD1. The CDR3 is 15 amino acids. In germline, CDR1 is LGHDT, CDR2 YNNKEL (reference sequence). J was trimmed by 10 bases and V by 9 bases; bases with no gene match: 15.